The source of this T cell receptor (beta chain) is a study of shared clonotypes between healthy human individuals. Whole-study context: CD4 naive and CD4 memory each took three plates per donor, while CD8 naive took two and CD8 memory one. Whole-study results and caveats: Around 5.4% of naive CD4 clonotypes were common to a few donors. Despite large depth, rarefaction showed incomplete sorted-subset sequencing.

Concerning this clone itself: Its matching antigen is unknown. Within the sample, other DNA sequences also encode this same CDR3.

This table comes from immunoSEQ multiplex PCR, and its TCRdb copy is limited to in-frame clones, with some not included. The sample has approximately 2.3 million clones; more than 85% are singletons. This sequence was found in a man younger than 30 in good health. Some clones in this sample may be carry-over from other donors' samples. Material: naive CD4+ T cells from PBMCs. The subset was: CD45RA+ positively selected.

The CDR3 sequence is CASSLFRGTDTQYF. The DNA of the CDR3 is TGCGCCAGCAGCTTGTTTCGAGGCACAGATACGCAGTATTTT. The rearrangement links TRBV5-1 to TRBJ2-3, with no clear D. The germline gives CDR1 SGHRS, CDR2 YFSETQ. The V end was cut by 1 base, the J end by 1 base, with 7 bases between. This CDR3 spans 14 amino acids.